These 27 T cell receptor beta chains share one sample of origin, sequenced in a study of chemoradiotherapy in HPV16-positive cancers. The repertoire was sequenced with immunoSEQ multiplex PCR; TCRdb's copy has only in-frame clones and lacks some. Among 4,500 or so clones, approximately 90% were seen once, and the ten largest hold approximately 4.2%. This specimen consisted of tumor tissue, obtained from a patient who underwent chemoradiotherapy. The source of these receptors is a human donor with HPV-associated anogenital cancer.

The chain has TRBV29-1 and TRBJ2-7, with D possibly matching TRBD2 (5 bases). Trimming removed 5 bases at V and 3 bases at J, with 14 bases between. The CDR3 is made up of 13 amino acids. The V gene's germline CDR1 is SQVTM and CDR2 ANQGSEA. The CDR3 here is CSVTRGSGYEQYF. Here the CDR3 DNA reads TGCAGCGTTACAAGAGGGTCCGGCTACGAGCAGTACTTC.

V gene TRBV9 combines with J gene TRBJ2-5; 9 positions agree with TRBD2. Germline lookup yields CDR1 SGDLS and CDR2 YYNGEE. V gave up 6 bases and J gave up 1 base; unmatched junction bases: 7. This CDR3 spans 15 amino acids. The CDR3 loop is CASTASGAGQETQYF. CDR3 DNA sequence: TGTGCCAGCACCGCTAGCGGGGCCGGCCAAGAGACCCAGTACTTC.

In regard to this clone: This sample includes further DNA sequences coding for the same CDR3. The chain joins TRBV6-1 to TRBJ1-1; a possible D gene is TRBD1 (6 bases). CDR1 and CDR2 from the germline V gene are MNHNS and SASEGT. This CDR3 spans 14 amino acids. Trimming cost V 2 bases and J 5 bases, with 12 bases left between them. CDR3 region: CASSELQGRTEAFF. CDR3 nucleotides: TGTGCCAGCAGTGAACTACAGGGTAGGACTGAAGCTTTCTTT.

The chain carries TRBV18 and TRBJ1-1; 7 positions match TRBD1. CDR1 and CDR2 (germline): KGHSH, LQKENI. After removal of 6 bases from V and 3 bases from J, the junction contained 7 bases not matched to a gene. This CDR3 is built from 14 residues. CDR3 DNA sequence: TGTGCCAGCTCCGTACAGGGGCTTCACACTGAAGCTTTCTTT. Protein product: CASSVQGLHTEAFF. Based on the CDR3 plus reference TRBV18 and TRBJ1-1, the full variable domain is NAGVMQNPRHLVRRRGQEARLRCSPMKGHSHVYWYRQLPEEGLKFMVYLQKENIIDESGMPKERFSAEFPKEGPSILRIQQVVRGDSAAYFCASSVQGLHTEAFFGQGTRLTVV.

This clone has a handful of counts. The chain has TRBV6-4 and TRBJ1-6, with D unclear. Germline loops: CDR1 MRHNA, CDR2 SNTAGT. Deletions cut 0 bases from V and 4 bases from J, with 1 base between. This CDR3 has 13 amino acids. CDR3 coding DNA: TGTGCCAGCAGTGACTCGTATAATTCACCCCTCCACTTT. Translation gives CASSDSYNSPLHF.

The sample holds a few counts of this clone. J is TRBJ1-1 and V is TRBV28, with D perhaps TRBD1 (5 bases). The CDR3 is made up of 12 amino acids. Trimming left V 6 bases short and J 1 base short, with 6 bases between. Germline CDR1 is MDHEN and CDR2 is SYDVKM. CDR3 protein: CASRTANTEAFF. The CDR3 nucleotides read TGTGCCAGCAGGACAGCGAACACTGAAGCTTTCTTT.

The gene calls are TRBV6-1 and TRBJ2-7; TRBD1 matches 9 bases. CDR1 is MNHNS and CDR2 is SASEGT in the germline V gene. The length of the CDR3 is 15 residues. J lost 2 bases, V lost 7 bases, and 9 bases had no gene match. CDR3 loop: CASTQRGQGAYEQYF. CDR3 sequence (DNA): TGTGCCAGCACCCAGAGGGGACAGGGTGCCTACGAGCAGTACTTC.

This chain uses TRBV19 with TRBJ1-5; D gene unclear. Trimming removed 5 bases from V and 9 bases from J, with 26 bases in between. This CDR3 is built from 17 residues. Germline-derived CDR1 and CDR2 are LNHDA and SQIVND (reference sequence). The CDR3 is CASSSAGMGVQYLPQHF. The CDR3 region has the DNA TGTGCCAGTAGTTCCGCGGGGATGGGTGTTCAGTACCTGCCCCAGCATTTT.

The rearrangement uses TRBV2 and TRBJ2-1, with a weak D call TRBD2 (5 bases). V lost 4 bases and J lost 10, with 11 bases in between. The CDR3 extends over 12 amino acids. Germline V CDR1 and CDR2: SNHLY, FYNNEI. The CDR3 coding sequence is TGTGCCAGCAGTGGGTCCTCGGGGGAGCAGTTCTTC. This codes for CASSGSSGEQFF.

V and J are TRBV5-5 and TRBJ2-7; D call uncertain. The CDR3 is 15 residues long. Germline V gene lookup returns CDR1 SGHKS and CDR2 YYEKEE (reference sequence). V lost 5 bases and J lost 2, with 17 bases in between. CDR3 protein: CASSLTAGTTYEQYF. The DNA for the CDR3 is TGTGCCAGCAGTTTAACTGCCGGCACTACCTACGAGCAGTACTTC.

The rearrangement joins TRBV6-5 to TRBJ2-3; maybe TRBD2 (6 bases). The CDR3 extends over 13 amino acids. The V gene's germline CDR1 is MNHEY and CDR2 SVGAGI. V shed 10 bases and J shed 5 bases, with 16 bases lying between them. The CDR3 coding sequence is TGTGCCACCGGCCCTGCCGGGGGAGATACGCAGTATTTT. It yields the protein CATGPAGGDTQYF.

The J gene is TRBJ1-5, the V gene TRBV6-6; maybe TRBD1 (6 bases). CDR1 and CDR2 from the germline V gene are MNHNY and SVGAGI (reference sequence). The CDR3 has 14 residues. V shed 10 bases and J shed 5 bases, with 18 bases lying between them. The CDR3 reads CATGGGQADQPQHF. In DNA form, the CDR3 reads TGTGCCACCGGCGGGGGGCAGGCGGATCAGCCCCAGCATTTT.

This clone was detected a few times. The rearrangement uses TRBV6-1 and TRBJ1-5; D might be TRBD1 (6 bases). Trimming removed 6 bases at V and 2 bases at J, with 11 bases between. Per the germline V gene, CDR1 is MNHNS and CDR2 is SASEGT. This CDR3 has 14 residues. CDR3 amino acids: CASRRTDGNQPQHF. CDR3 bases: TGTGCCAGCAGGCGGACAGACGGCAATCAGCCCCAGCATTTT.

V is TRBV7-2 and J is TRBJ1-1, with D possibly TRBD1 on 6 matching bases. Germline CDR1 and CDR2: SGHTA and FQGNSA. This CDR3 has 12 residues. V lost 6 bases to trimming and J lost 4 bases, with 9 bases between them. DNA for the CDR3: TGTGCCAGCAGGTTGGACAGCACTGAAGCTTTCTTT. Translating gives CASRLDSTEAFF.

In this sample, this clone turned up a few times. The gene calls are TRBV11-2 and TRBJ2-7; D possibly corresponds to TRBD2 (7 bases). Germline CDR1 and CDR2: SGHAT and FQNNGV. V lost 1 base to trimming and J lost 2 bases, with 12 bases between them. There are 15 residues in the CDR3. CDR3 loop: CASSLGRGRTYEQYF. The CDR3 DNA follows: TGTGCCAGCAGCTTAGGGCGGGGGCGCACCTACGAGCAGTACTTC.

The chain links TRBV6-6 to TRBJ1-2; possible D gene TRBD1, 5 bases. Germline-derived CDR1 and CDR2 are MNHNY and SVGAGI (reference sequence). With 6 bases removed from V and 3 bases from J, the gap between germline ends came to 11 bases. CDR3 length: 13 amino acids. The CDR3 here is CASSKQGDYGYTF. CDR3 in DNA: TGTGCCAGCAGCAAACAAGGGGACTATGGCTACACCTTC.

The chain employs TRBV5-1 and TRBJ1-2; D uncertain. Germline lookup yields CDR1 SGHRS and CDR2 YFSETQ. Trimming cost V 4 bases and J 8 bases, with 15 bases left between them. This CDR3 comprises 13 residues. CDR3 DNA: TGCGCCAGCAGCCCCTCTTTGGAGGGCGGCTACACCTTC. It specifies CASSPSLEGGYTF.

This clone was counted once. The chain's CDR3 is CASRVTNMNTEAFF. CDR3 DNA sequence: TGTGCCAGTAGAGTAACAAACATGAACACTGAAGCTTTCTTT. This rearrangement joins TRBV19 to TRBJ1-1; no clear D. CDR3 length equals 14 residues. Trimming removed 6 bases from V and 0 bases from J, with 11 bases in between. Looked up from germline, CDR1 is LNHDA and CDR2 is SQIVND (reference sequence).

The rearrangement joins TRBV7-2 to TRBJ1-5, with 11 bases identical to TRBD1. The CDR3 sequence is 15 residues long. Per the germline V gene, CDR1 is SGHTA and CDR2 is FQGNSA. V was clipped by 4 bases and J by 6 bases; unmatched bases: 5. In DNA, the CDR3 is TGTGCCAGCAGCTCCAGGACAGGGGGCCGTCAGCCCCAGCATTTT. Residues: CASSSRTGGRQPQHF.

The rearrangement uses TRBV28 and TRBJ1-2; TRBD1 matches 7 bases. Germline CDR1 and CDR2: MDHEN and SYDVKM. This CDR3 has 16 amino acids. V was clipped by 7 bases and J by 6 bases; unmatched bases: 17. The CDR3 DNA sequence: TGTGCCAGCACCTTAGGGGCAGGGGGTCGCACTGATGGCTACACCTTC. Its translation is CASTLGAGGRTDGYTF.

In its sample, this clone was seen once. The chain carries TRBV14 and TRBJ1-1, with D uncertain. Germline V gene data show CDR1 as SGHDN and CDR2 as FVKESK. V gave up 5 bases and J gave up 4 bases, with 20 bases separating them. The CDR3 has 16 residues. For the CDR3, the DNA is TGTGCCAGCAGCGAAATCCCCTTTATGGATCGCACTGAAGCTTTCTTT. Amino acid sequence: CASSEIPFMDRTEAFF.

The chain links TRBV11-2 to TRBJ1-1, with a possible D match to TRBD1 (5 bases). Germline lookup yields CDR1 SGHAT and CDR2 FQNNGV. This CDR3 has 15 amino acids. V lost 2 bases and J lost 0, with 10 bases in between. CDR3 nucleotides: TGTGCCAGCAGCTTAATGGGGCAGTTGAACACTGAAGCTTTCTTT. Residues: CASSLMGQLNTEAFF.

This chain joins TRBV5-6 and TRBJ2-7; D gene ambiguous. The CDR3 has 14 amino acids. The ends were cut back, 0 bases at V and 2 bases at J, with 9 bases in the middle. Per the germline V gene, CDR1 is SGHDT and CDR2 is YYEEEE. CDR3 sequence (DNA): TGTGCCAGCAGCTTGGGGGGTCAAGCCTACGAGCAGTACTTC. Encoded protein: CASSLGGQAYEQYF.

The chain has TRBV4-2 and TRBJ1-2, with unresolved D. The CDR3 is 15 residues long. Trimming left V 0 bases short and J 5 bases short, with 13 bases between. Germline values: CDR1 LGHNA, CDR2 YNFKEQ. The CDR3 nucleotides are TGTGCCAGCAGCCAAGATGCTGGCGCCCAATATGGCTACACCTTC. It codes for CASSQDAGAQYGYTF.

The chain couples TRBV14 to TRBJ2-1; D might be TRBD1 (6 bases). CDR3 length: 16 residues. CDR1 and CDR2 (germline): SGHDN, FVKESK. V was shortened by 2 bases and J by 2 bases, with 13 bases between the two germline ends. The CDR3 bases are TGTGCCAGCAGCCAATTACCGGGACAACCCTACAATGAGCAGTTCTTC. Protein sequence: CASSQLPGQPYNEQFF.

The chain links TRBV7-6 to TRBJ2-5; 8 nucleotides match TRBD1. Trimming removed 5 bases from V and 3 bases from J; junction bases left unmatched: 8. CDR3 length equals 15 residues. Germline V CDR1 and CDR2: SGHVS, FNYEAQ. The CDR3 region is CASSVGATGEETQYF. For the CDR3, the DNA is TGTGCCAGCAGCGTAGGGGCGACAGGGGAAGAGACCCAGTACTTC.

This clone appeared a single time. V and J are TRBV5-1 and TRBJ2-3; D is unresolved. Germline values: CDR1 SGHRS, CDR2 YFSETQ. The CDR3 contains 14 residues. V dropped 0 bases and J dropped 2 bases, with 7 bases sitting between them. The CDR3 spells CASSLGHNTDTQYF. The CDR3 region has the DNA TGCGCCAGCAGCTTGGGCCACAACACAGATACGCAGTATTTT.